The clone carrying this T cell receptor beta chain was seen a few times. The target antigen is unknown. Germline V gives CDR1 SNHLY, CDR2 FYNNEI. The CDR3 extends over 17 amino acids. V lost 6 bases and J lost 9; bases outside the gene matches: 20. The sample comes from a study of T cell repertoires in cytomegalovirus infection. Across the study: CMV infection together with matching HLA type was indicated by public TCR beta signatures. General study points: There were HLA-C-restricted CMV-specific TCR beta clonotypes dominating the ex vivo response. Summed frequency of public TCR beta families distinguished CMV carriers with the relevant HLA.

Using its own MiXCR run on the reads, TCRdb lists one record per CDR3 protein. This table has around 750,000 distinct CDR3 sequences, approximately 29% appearing once. Here the sequenced sample was cultured CD8+ T cells from PBMCs, taken from culture after CMV antigen stimulation. This chain connects TRBV2 to TRBJ1-1, with 9 bases that match TRBD1. The clonotype was recovered from a human donor in good health (CMV status not recorded). Some clones in this sample may be carry-over from other donors' samples. The CDR3 protein is CASSSGTGSSGALKAFF. CDR3 coding DNA: TGTGCCAGCAGCTCCGGGACAGGGAGTTCCGGTGCGCTGAAAGCTTTCTTT.